The 23 T cell receptor beta chains listed next were all sequenced from one sample in a study of beta chain features in type 1 diabetes. Study-wide results and caveats: Moderate yet significant TCRB CDR3 shortening was seen in Type 1 diabetes patients in all four CD4+ subsets.

Their specific antigens are unknown. Expressed TCRB transcripts were sequenced, since all the RNA that had been isolated was reverse transcribed. Measured with immunoSEQ multiplex PCR; TCRdb has only the in-frame clones, and not every one. The repertoire holds 400,000 or so clones, about 10% seen once, with 0.6% in the top ten. Sequencing input: central memory CD4+ T cells from blood. Source of these receptors: a man aged 25 to 45 with type 1 diabetes.

The table lists this clone with a few counts. The rearrangement links TRBV28 to TRBJ2-7; TRBD2 matches 12 bases. This CDR3 is built from 13 residues. The ends lost 6 bases at V and 5 bases at J; junction bases unmatched: 2. Germline CDR1 and CDR2: MDHEN and SYDVKM. The CDR3: CASRTSGSHEQYF. CDR3 bases: TGTGCCAGCAGGACTAGCGGGAGCCACGAGCAGTACTTC.

This clone was seen only a few times. The V and J genes are TRBV7-9 and TRBJ2-1, with 7 nucleotides matching TRBD2. The CDR3 runs 13 residues. Per the germline V gene, CDR1 is SEHNR and CDR2 is FQNEAQ (reference sequence). V shed 6 bases and J 5 bases; nucleotides not matched to a gene: 4. CDR3 coding DNA: TGTGCCAGCAGGCCTAGCGGACACAATGAGCAGTTCTTC. Translation: CASRPSGHNEQFF.

In this sample, this clone turned up a few times. The gene calls are TRBV6-5 and TRBJ2-7, with a tentative D call TRBD1 (5 bases). This CDR3 has 12 residues. The V gene's germline CDR1 is MNHEY and CDR2 SVGAGI. Between the trimmed V and J ends, which lost 2 bases and 8 bases, there was a span of 10 bases. This chain's CDR3 is CASSYRMDKQYF. The CDR3 DNA follows: TGTGCCAGCAGTTACAGGATGGACAAGCAGTACTTC.

This clone was seen at least ten times. V and J are TRBV19 and TRBJ2-3; 10 bases map to TRBD2. Trimming cost V 5 bases and J 4 bases; bases outside gene matches: 6. This CDR3 comprises 15 residues. Germline lookup yields CDR1 LNHDA and CDR2 SQIVND (reference sequence). DNA for the CDR3: TGTGCCAGTAGTGGCCTAGCGGGAGTCTCAGATACGCAGTATTTT. Its protein product is CASSGLAGVSDTQYF.

About this clone: At one end, the junction sequence differs from germline, possibly due to a read error. The chain links TRBV10-3 to TRBJ1-1, with unresolved D. CDR1 ENHRY and CDR2 SYGVKD come from the germline V gene. The CDR3 runs to 13 residues. The CDR3 nucleotides read TGTGCCAGCAGTTTACAGAAGAACACTGAAGCTTTCTTT. As protein: CASSLQKNTEAFF.

The chain carries TRBV7-8 and TRBJ2-7; no reliable D call. Germline assignment: CDR1 SGHVS and CDR2 FQNEAQ. The CDR3 is 12 amino acids. Trimming stripped 5 bases from V and 5 bases from J, with 10 bases between. The CDR3 loop reads CASSPRSHEQYF. The CDR3 DNA follows: TGTGCCAGCAGCCCGCGTAGCCACGAGCAGTACTTC.

Notes on this clone: Sequence at one end of the junction differs from germline and may be a read error. V gene TRBV7-9 combines with J gene TRBJ2-2; TRBD1 might be the D (6 bases). CDR1 and CDR2 from the germline V gene are SEHNR and FQNEAQ (reference sequence). The CDR3 covers 12 residues. Written as DNA, the CDR3 is TGCGCCAGCAGGGGTTTTACCGGGGAGCTGTTTTTT. Translation gives CASRGFTGELFF.

About this clone: Other DNA sequences of this sample code for an identical CDR3. This chain uses TRBV6-5 with TRBJ2-2; tentatively, D is TRBD2 (6 bases). This CDR3 is built from 15 residues. The V end was cut by 4 bases, the J end by 2 bases, with 11 bases between. In germline, CDR1 is MNHEY, CDR2 SVGAGI. For the CDR3, the DNA is TGTGCCAGCAGTTCCGGGACTTTTAACACCGGGGAGCTGTTTTTT. It codes for CASSSGTFNTGELFF.

This clone was seen at least ten times. The chain uses TRBV5-4 and TRBJ2-3, with a possible D match to TRBD1 (6 bases). Germline-derived CDR1 and CDR2 are SGHNT and YYREEE (reference sequence). CDR3 length: 13 residues. Deletions cut 4 bases from V and 5 bases from J, with 11 bases between. The CDR3 DNA sequence: TGTGCCAGCAGCCTCGCAGGGGAAGATACGCAGTATTTT. The encoded protein is CASSLAGEDTQYF.

The J gene is TRBJ1-2, the V gene TRBV2; D is undetermined. The CDR3 has 13 residues. Trimming took off 2 bases at V and 2 bases at J, with 6 bases between the two ends. The germline V gene encodes CDR1 SNHLY and CDR2 FYNNEI. DNA of the CDR3: TGTGCCAGCAGTGAAAGGCAGAACTATGGCTACACCTTC. It yields the protein CASSERQNYGYTF.

The V call is TRBV28, the J call TRBJ2-1; D unclear. The ends were cut back, 9 bases at V and 0 bases at J, with 12 bases in the middle. The CDR3 extends over 14 amino acids. CDR1 and CDR2 (germline): MDHEN, SYDVKM. The CDR3 sequence: CASMMGISYNEQFF. DNA for the CDR3: TGTGCCAGTATGATGGGAATCTCCTACAATGAGCAGTTCTTC. Complete variable domain (other parts from reference TRBV28 and TRBJ2-1): DVKVTQSSRYLVKRTGEKVFLECVQDMDHENMFWYRQDPGLGLRLIYFSYDVKMKEKGDIPEGYSVSREKKERFSLILESASTNQTSMYLCASMMGISYNEQFFGPGTRLTVL.

CDR3 coding DNA: TGTGCCAGCAGCGCACACGGAGTTGGCGAGCAGTACTTC. It specifies CASSAHGVGEQYF. The V and J genes are TRBV2 and TRBJ2-7; D not certain. The V end lost 6 bases, the J end lost 6 bases, and 15 bases lay between the germline ends. The CDR3 covers 13 residues. Per the germline V gene, CDR1 is SNHLY and CDR2 is FYNNEI.

This clone was recorded many times. CDR3 region: CASTPGPPREQFF. CDR3 bases: TGTGCCAGCACCCCGGGACCCCCTCGGGAGCAGTTCTTC. The gene calls are TRBV28 and TRBJ2-1; the D gene could be TRBD1 or TRBD2 (5 bases each). With 7 bases removed from V and 10 bases from J, the gap between germline ends came to 17 bases. The CDR3 consists of 13 residues. Germline V gives CDR1 MDHEN, CDR2 SYDVKM.

Only a few counts were recorded for this clone. The chain couples TRBV6-1 to TRBJ2-2; D is perhaps TRBD1 or TRBD2 (5 bases each). This CDR3 region has 14 residues. Looked up from germline, CDR1 is MNHNS and CDR2 is SASEGT. V shed 7 bases and J shed 2 bases, with 11 bases lying between them. The CDR3 DNA sequence: TGTGCCAGCACCCGGGACGGTAACACCGGGGAGCTGTTTTTT. Translated, it gives CASTRDGNTGELFF.

This chain joins TRBV9 and TRBJ2-5; 7 bases fit TRBD2. CDR1 is SGDLS and CDR2 is YYNGEE in the germline V gene. The length of the CDR3 is 18 residues. The J segment lost 4 bases and the V segment lost 4 bases, leaving 19 bases of the junction unmatched. CDR3 sequence: CASSPLRGAGVQVETQYF. In DNA form, the CDR3 reads TGTGCCAGCAGCCCCCTTAGGGGCGCGGGAGTGCAGGTAGAGACCCAGTACTTC. Full variable domain (remainder filled in from reference TRBV9 and TRBJ2-5): DSGVTQTPKHLITATGQRVTLRCSPRSGDLSVYWYQQSLDQGLQFLIQYYNGEERAKGNILERFSAQQFPDLHSELNLSSLELGDSALYFCASSPLRGAGVQVETQYFGPGTRLLVL.

CDR3 protein: CASSQESRNTEAFF. Here the CDR3 DNA reads TGTGCCAGCAGCCAAGAGAGCCGGAACACTGAAGCTTTCTTT. The chain combines TRBV4-2 with TRBJ1-1; D ambiguous. This CDR3 comprises 14 residues. Germline V gives CDR1 LGHNA, CDR2 YNFKEQ. Between the trimmed V and J ends, which lost 0 bases and 1 base, there was a span of 6 bases.

V and J are TRBV7-2 and TRBJ2-7, with TRBD2 matching 12 bases. This CDR3 is built from 16 residues. The V gene end was trimmed by 5 bases and the J gene end by 1 base; junction bases not matched to a gene: 6. Germline CDR1 reads SGHTA; CDR2 reads FQGNSA. CDR3 region: CASSDPGTSGSYEQYF. CDR3 DNA sequence: TGTGCCAGCAGCGATCCCGGGACTAGCGGGTCCTACGAGCAGTACTTC.

There are a few counts of this clone. The chain is built from TRBV5-8 and TRBJ2-2; 11 bases agree with TRBD1. With 0 bases clipped from V and 0 bases from J, the junction kept 7 bases outside the gene matches. CDR3 length: 19 amino acids. Germline values: CDR1 SGHTS, CDR2 YDEGEE. The CDR3 DNA reads TGTGCCAGCAGCTTGGGTGGCCGGGACAGGGGGACGAACACCGGGGAGCTGTTTTTT. Residues: CASSLGGRDRGTNTGELFF.

This clone showed up just a few times. Distinct nucleotide sequences in the sample also encode this CDR3. The chain couples TRBV7-2 to TRBJ2-3; D uncertain. The V gene's germline CDR1 is SGHTA and CDR2 FQGNSA. Trimming took 1 base from V and 3 from J, leaving 11 bases between them. CDR3 size: 15 residues. The CDR3 region is CASSLGTPRTDTQYF. The CDR3 coding sequence is TGTGCCAGCAGCTTAGGGACCCCCAGGACAGATACGCAGTATTTT.

There are a few counts of this clone. The chain joins TRBV11-2 to TRBJ1-3; no reliable D call. The CDR3 runs to 16 residues. Germline V gene data show CDR1 as SGHAT and CDR2 as FQNNGV. The V gene lost 2 bases and the J gene lost 2 bases, with 13 bases spanning the gap. The CDR3: CASSLMTTEAGNTIYF. The CDR3 coding sequence is TGTGCCAGCAGCTTAATGACGACGGAGGCTGGAAACACCATATATTTT.

This chain connects TRBV18 to TRBJ2-2, with D perhaps being TRBD1 or TRBD2 (5 bases each). The CDR3 spans 16 residues. V lost 3 bases to trimming and J lost 0 bases, with 11 bases between them. Per germline, CDR1 KGHSH and CDR2 LQKENI. CDR3 sequence (DNA): TGTGCCAGCTCACCGATGGGGGTCTCGAACACCGGGGAGCTGTTTTTT. Translation: CASSPMGVSNTGELFF.

The V and J genes are TRBV2 and TRBJ2-7; a weak D match, TRBD1 (7 bases). In germline, CDR1 is SNHLY, CDR2 FYNNEI. Trimming took 1 base from V and 9 from J, leaving 19 bases between them. This CDR3 is 15 amino acids long. The CDR3 nucleotides are TGTGCCAGCAGTGAAGAGGGCAGGGGGGTATCTGTGCAGTACTTC. It is translated as CASSEEGRGVSVQYF.

The CDR3 spells CSAPTGDTQYF. The CDR3 DNA follows: TGCAGTGCGCCCACCGGGGATACGCAGTATTTT. This chain uses TRBV20-1 with TRBJ2-3, with D hard to call. Trimming pared 6 bases from V and 6 bases from J, leaving 10 bases between. The CDR3 consists of 11 residues. Germline assignment: CDR1 DFQATT and CDR2 SNEGSKA (reference sequence).